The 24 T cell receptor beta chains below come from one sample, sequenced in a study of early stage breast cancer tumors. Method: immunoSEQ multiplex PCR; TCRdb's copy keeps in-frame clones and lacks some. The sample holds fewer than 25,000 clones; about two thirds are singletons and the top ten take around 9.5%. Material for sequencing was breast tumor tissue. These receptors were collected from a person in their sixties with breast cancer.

The DNA of the CDR3 is TGCGCCAGCAGCCAAGAGTGGCAGGGGGCCAAAAACATTCAGTACTTC. This encodes CASSQEWQGAKNIQYF. The chain uses TRBV4-3 and TRBJ2-4; D is perhaps TRBD1 (6 bases). CDR1 and CDR2 from the germline V gene are LGHNA and YSLEER. Trimming pared 0 bases from V and 1 base from J, leaving 10 bases between. This CDR3 is built from 16 residues.

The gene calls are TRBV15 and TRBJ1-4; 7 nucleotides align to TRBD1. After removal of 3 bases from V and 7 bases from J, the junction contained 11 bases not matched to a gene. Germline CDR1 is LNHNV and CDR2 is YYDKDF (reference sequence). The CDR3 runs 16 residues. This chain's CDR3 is CATSSTIQGPGEKLFF. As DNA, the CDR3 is TGTGCCACCAGCAGTACAATACAGGGGCCCGGTGAAAAACTGTTTTTT. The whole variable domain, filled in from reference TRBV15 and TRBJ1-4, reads DAMVIQNPRYQVTQFGKPVTLSCSQTLNHNVMYWYQQKSSQAPKLLFHYYDKDFNNEADTPDNFQSRRPNTSFCFLDIRSPGLGDTAMYLCATSSTIQGPGEKLFFGSGTQLSVL.

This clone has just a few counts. The CDR3 loop is CASSLDGVSNQPQHF. Written as DNA, the CDR3 is TGCGCCAGCAGCTTGGACGGGGTTAGCAATCAGCCCCAGCATTTT. V gene TRBV5-1 combines with J gene TRBJ1-5; D ambiguous. With 0 bases removed from V and 0 bases from J, the gap between germline ends came to 7 bases. The CDR3 is made up of 15 amino acids. Germline loops: CDR1 SGHRS, CDR2 YFSETQ.

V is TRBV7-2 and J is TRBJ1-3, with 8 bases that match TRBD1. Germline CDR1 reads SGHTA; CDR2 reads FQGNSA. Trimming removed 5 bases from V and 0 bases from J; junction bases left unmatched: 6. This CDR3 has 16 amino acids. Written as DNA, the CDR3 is TGTGCCAGCAGCGGAGGGACAGGCAACTCTGGAAACACCATATATTTT. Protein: CASSGGTGNSGNTIYF.

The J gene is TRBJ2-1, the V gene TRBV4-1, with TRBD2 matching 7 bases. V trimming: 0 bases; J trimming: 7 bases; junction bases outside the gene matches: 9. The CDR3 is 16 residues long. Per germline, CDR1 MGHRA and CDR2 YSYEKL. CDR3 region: CASSQDQASGWNEQFF. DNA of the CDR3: TGCGCCAGCAGCCAAGATCAGGCTAGCGGTTGGAATGAGCAGTTCTTC.

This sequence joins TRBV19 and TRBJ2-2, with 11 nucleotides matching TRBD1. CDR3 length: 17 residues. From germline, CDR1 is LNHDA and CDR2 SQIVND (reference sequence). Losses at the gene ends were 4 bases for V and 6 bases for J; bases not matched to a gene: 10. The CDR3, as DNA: TGTGCCAGTAGTACCCTAGGAGGACAGGGGGCCTCCGGGGAGCTGTTTTTT. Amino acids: CASSTLGGQGASGELFF.

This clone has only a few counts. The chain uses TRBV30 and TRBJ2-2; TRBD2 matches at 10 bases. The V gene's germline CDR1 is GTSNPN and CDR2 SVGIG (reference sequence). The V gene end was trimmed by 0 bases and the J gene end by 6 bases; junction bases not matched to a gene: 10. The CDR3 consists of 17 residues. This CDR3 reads CAWSVPFRTSGAGELFF. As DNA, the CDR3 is TGTGCCTGGAGTGTACCTTTCCGGACTAGCGGAGCCGGGGAGCTGTTTTTT.

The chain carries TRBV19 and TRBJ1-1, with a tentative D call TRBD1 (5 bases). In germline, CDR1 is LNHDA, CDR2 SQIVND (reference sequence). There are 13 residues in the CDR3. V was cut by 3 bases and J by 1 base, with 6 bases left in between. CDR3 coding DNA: TGTGCCAGTAGTATCCAGGGGAACACTGAAGCTTTCTTT. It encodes CASSIQGNTEAFF.

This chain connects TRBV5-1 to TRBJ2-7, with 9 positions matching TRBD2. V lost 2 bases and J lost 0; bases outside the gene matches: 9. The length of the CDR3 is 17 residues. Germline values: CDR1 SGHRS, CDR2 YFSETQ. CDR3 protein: CASSFSGASGNSYEQYF. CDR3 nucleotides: TGCGCCAGCAGCTTTTCCGGCGCTAGCGGGAACTCCTACGAGCAGTACTTC.

The CDR3 reads CASSKDRGSYEQYF. Here the CDR3 DNA reads TGTGCCAGCAGCAAGGACAGGGGCTCCTACGAGCAGTACTTC. J is TRBJ2-7 and V is TRBV27; 9 bases map to TRBD1. Germline V gene lookup returns CDR1 MNHEY and CDR2 SMNVEV (reference sequence). This CDR3 comprises 14 residues. Unmatched junction bases numbered 3, after V lost 6 bases and J lost 0 bases.

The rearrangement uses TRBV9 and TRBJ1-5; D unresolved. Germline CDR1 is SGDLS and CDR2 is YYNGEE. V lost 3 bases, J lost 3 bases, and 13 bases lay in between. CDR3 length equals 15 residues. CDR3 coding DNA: TGTGCCAGCAGCGCATCAGGTACCTACAATCAGCCCCAGCATTTT. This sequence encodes CASSASGTYNQPQHF.

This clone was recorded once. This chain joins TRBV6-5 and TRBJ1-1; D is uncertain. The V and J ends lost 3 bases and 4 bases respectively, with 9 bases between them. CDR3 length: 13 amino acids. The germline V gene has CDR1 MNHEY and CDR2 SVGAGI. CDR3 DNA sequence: TGTGCCAGCAGTTATGAGGAGACCACTGAAGCTTTCTTT. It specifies CASSYEETTEAFF.

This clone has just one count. CDR3 in DNA: TGCGCCAGCAGCGGGGCTAGCACAGATACGCAGTATTTT. Its protein is CASSGASTDTQYF. The chain has TRBV4-3 and TRBJ2-3, with a possible D match to TRBD1 (5 bases). V lost 5 bases and J 0 bases, leaving 6 bases between the germline ends. The CDR3 totals 13 residues. Germline V gives CDR1 LGHNA, CDR2 YSLEER.

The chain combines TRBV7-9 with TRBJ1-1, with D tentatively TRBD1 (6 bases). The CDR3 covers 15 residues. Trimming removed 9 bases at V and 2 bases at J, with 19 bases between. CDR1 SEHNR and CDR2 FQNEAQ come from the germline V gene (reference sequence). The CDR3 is CASQWGGLENTEAFF. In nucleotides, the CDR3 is TGTGCCAGTCAATGGGGGGGCCTTGAAAACACTGAAGCTTTCTTT.

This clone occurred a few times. CDR3 in amino acids: CASSQGQGLNTEAFF. The CDR3 DNA follows: TGTGCCAGCAGCCAAGGACAGGGCTTGAACACTGAAGCTTTCTTT. The V call is TRBV5-4, the J call TRBJ1-1; 8 bases align to TRBD1. The germline V gene has CDR1 SGHNT and CDR2 YYREEE (reference sequence). The trim removed 4 bases at V and 0 bases at J, leaving 5 bases unmatched. This CDR3 comprises 15 residues.

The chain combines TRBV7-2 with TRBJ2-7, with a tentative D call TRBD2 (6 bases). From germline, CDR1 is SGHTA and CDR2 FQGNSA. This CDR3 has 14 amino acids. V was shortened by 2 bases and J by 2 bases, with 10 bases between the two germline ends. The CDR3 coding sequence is TGTGCCAGCAGCTTATCTGCTAGCGCCTACGAGCAGTACTTC. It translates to CASSLSASAYEQYF.

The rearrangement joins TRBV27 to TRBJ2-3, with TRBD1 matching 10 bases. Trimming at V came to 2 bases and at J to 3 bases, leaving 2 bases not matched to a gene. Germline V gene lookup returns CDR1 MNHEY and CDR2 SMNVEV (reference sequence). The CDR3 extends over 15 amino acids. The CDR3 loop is CASSLVGQGTDTQYF. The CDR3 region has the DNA TGTGCCAGCAGTTTAGTGGGACAGGGGACAGATACGCAGTATTTT.

The CDR3 coding sequence is TGTGCCAGTAGTTTAGGCCCTTCTAGCTCCTACGAGCAGTACTTC. Translated: CASSLGPSSSYEQYF. V is TRBV19 and J is TRBJ2-7; D remains unclear. This CDR3 has 15 residues. Germline-derived CDR1 and CDR2 are LNHDA and SQIVND (reference sequence). Trimming shortened V by 5 bases and J by 0 bases, and 14 bases separated the two germline ends.

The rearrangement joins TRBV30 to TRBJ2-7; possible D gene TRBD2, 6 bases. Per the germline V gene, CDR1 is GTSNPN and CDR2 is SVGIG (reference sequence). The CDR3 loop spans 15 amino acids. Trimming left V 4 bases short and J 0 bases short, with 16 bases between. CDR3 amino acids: CAWTPKGGYSYEQYF. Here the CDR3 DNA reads TGTGCCTGGACTCCAAAAGGAGGGTACTCCTACGAGCAGTACTTC. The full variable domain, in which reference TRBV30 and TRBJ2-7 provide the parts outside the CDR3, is SQTIHQWPATLVQPVGSPLSLECTVEGTSNPNLYWYRQAAGRGLQLLFYSVGIGQISSEVPQNLSASRPQDRQFILSSKKLLLSDSGFYLCAWTPKGGYSYEQYFGPGTRLTVT.

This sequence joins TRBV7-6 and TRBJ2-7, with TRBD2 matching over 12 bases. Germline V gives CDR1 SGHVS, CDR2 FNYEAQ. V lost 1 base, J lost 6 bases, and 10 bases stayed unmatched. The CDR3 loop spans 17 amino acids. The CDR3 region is CASSLGPLLAGGPEQYF. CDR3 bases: TGTGCCAGCAGCTTAGGACCCCTCCTAGCGGGAGGGCCCGAGCAGTACTTC.

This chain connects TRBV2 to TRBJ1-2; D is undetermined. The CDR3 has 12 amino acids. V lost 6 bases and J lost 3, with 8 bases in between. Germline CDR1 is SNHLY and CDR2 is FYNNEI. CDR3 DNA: TGTGCCAGCAGACGGGAAGACTATGGCTACACCTTC. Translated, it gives CASRREDYGYTF.

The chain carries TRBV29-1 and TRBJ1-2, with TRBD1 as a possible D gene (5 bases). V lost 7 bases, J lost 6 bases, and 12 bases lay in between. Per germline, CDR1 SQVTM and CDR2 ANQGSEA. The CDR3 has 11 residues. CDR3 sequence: CSAWGEDGYTF. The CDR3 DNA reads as TGCAGCGCTTGGGGGGAGGATGGCTACACCTTC.

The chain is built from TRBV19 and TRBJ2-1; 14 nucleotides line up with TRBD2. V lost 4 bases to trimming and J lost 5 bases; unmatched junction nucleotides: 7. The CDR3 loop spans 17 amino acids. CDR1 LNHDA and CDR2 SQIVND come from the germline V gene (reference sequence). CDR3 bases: TGTGCCAGTAGTAGGGGACTAGCGGGAGCTCCTAACAATGAGCAGTTCTTC. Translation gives CASSRGLAGAPNNEQFF.

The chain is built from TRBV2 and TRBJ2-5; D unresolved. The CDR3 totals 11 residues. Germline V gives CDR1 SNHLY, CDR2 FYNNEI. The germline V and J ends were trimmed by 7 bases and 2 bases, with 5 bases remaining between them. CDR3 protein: CASKLQETQYF. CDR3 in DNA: TGTGCCAGCAAATTACAAGAGACCCAGTACTTC.